This T cell receptor (beta chain) came from a study of OX40 agonist ivuxolimab in advanced cancers. Sequencing used immunoSEQ multiplex PCR; TCRdb keeps in-frame clones, though not all of them. The sample has around 55,000 clones; approximately 83% are singletons. With 5 bases removed from V and 8 bases from J, the gap between germline ends came to 12 bases. The CDR3 is 12 amino acids. Germline CDR1 MGHRA, CDR2 YSYEKL. This sequence originates from an adult with an advanced solid tumor such as melanoma, head and neck, liver or kidney cancer. The sample here was CD4+ or CD8+ T cells sorted from blood, taken in a trial of the OX40 agonist ivuxolimab. The rearrangement links TRBV4-1 to TRBJ1-1; D is unclear. Written as DNA, the CDR3 is TGCGCCAGCAGCTCCCGAACTACCGAAGCTTTCTTT. The encoded protein is CASSSRTTEAFF.